This TCR beta chain was sequenced during a study of T-cell memory formation after mild COVID-19. Whole-study results and caveats: Chiefly within CM and EM were the contracting CD4+ clones; CD8+ ones were within EMRA.

Looked up from germline, CDR1 is MGHRA and CDR2 is YSYEKL. V shed 3 bases and J 8 bases; nucleotides not matched to a gene: 6. CDR3 length: 15 residues. In this sample, this clonotype turned up a few times. The antigen remains unidentified. TCRdb processed the 5' RACE reads anew with MiXCR; each CDR3 protein has one entry. The table has around 310,000 distinct CDR3 sequences, roughly 15% seen once. The TCR was taken from a man aged 18-30 years who had mild COVID-19 (a few samples of this study predate the infection). Cell type and time point are not known. The specimen sequenced was PBMCs or a T cell subset sorted from them (not recorded which). The chain links TRBV4-1 to TRBJ2-3; TRBD1 agrees at 12 bases. The DNA of the CDR3 is TGCGCCAGCAGCCAGAGGGGGACAGGGGGCGGTACGCAGTATTTT. Translation: CASSQRGTGGGTQYF.